The clone carrying this TCR beta chain was found a few times. The data originate from a study of cytomegalovirus exposure and HLA in healthy donors. Across the whole study: The 110 million or so unique TCR beta sequences, from roughly 170 million T cells, were found by an earlier analysis.

V trimming: 1 base; J trimming: 4 bases; junction bases outside the gene matches: 3. The V gene's germline CDR1 is SEHNR and CDR2 FQNEAQ (reference sequence). The CDR3 is 15 amino acids. The PCR made use of 60 Vbeta and 13 Jbeta primers. Assay used: immunoSEQ multiplex PCR; TCRdb lists only in-frame clones, some missing. The sample includes about 120,000 clones, around 10% of them seen just once. The genes are TRBV7-9 and TRBJ2-5; TRBD2 matches at 10 bases. Sequenced material: PBMCs. The receptor was isolated from a man aged 30 to 45 in good health and CMV-seronegative. The CDR3 DNA reads TGTGCCAGCAGCTTAGGGTCTAGCGGGGGAGAGACCCAGTACTTC. Translated, it gives CASSLGSSGGETQYF.